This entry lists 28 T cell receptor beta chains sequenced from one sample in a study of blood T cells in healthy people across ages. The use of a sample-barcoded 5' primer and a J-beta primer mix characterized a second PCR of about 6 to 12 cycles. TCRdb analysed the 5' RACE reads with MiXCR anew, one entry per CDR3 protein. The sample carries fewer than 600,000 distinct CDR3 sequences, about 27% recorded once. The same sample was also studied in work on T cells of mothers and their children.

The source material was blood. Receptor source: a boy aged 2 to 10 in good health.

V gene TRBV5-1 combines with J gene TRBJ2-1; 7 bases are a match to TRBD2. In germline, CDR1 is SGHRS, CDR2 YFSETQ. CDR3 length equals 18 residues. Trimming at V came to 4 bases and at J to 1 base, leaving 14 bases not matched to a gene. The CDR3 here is CASSGGLIQPSSYNEQFF. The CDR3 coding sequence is TGCGCCAGCAGCGGGGGACTAATTCAACCTAGTTCCTACAATGAGCAGTTCTTC.

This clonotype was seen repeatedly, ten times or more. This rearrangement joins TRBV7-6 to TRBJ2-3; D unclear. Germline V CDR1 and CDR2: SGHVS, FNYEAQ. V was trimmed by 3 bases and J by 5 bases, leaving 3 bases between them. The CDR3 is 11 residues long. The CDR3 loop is CASSLEDTQYF. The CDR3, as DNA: TGTGCCAGCAGCTTGGAAGATACGCAGTATTTT.

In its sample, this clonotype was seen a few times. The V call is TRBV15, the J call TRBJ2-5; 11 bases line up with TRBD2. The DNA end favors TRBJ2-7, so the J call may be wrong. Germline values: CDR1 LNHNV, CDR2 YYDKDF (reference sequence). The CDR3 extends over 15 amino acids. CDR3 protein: CATSSGTSGPYEQYF. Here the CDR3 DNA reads TGTGCCACCAGCAGCGGGACTAGCGGACCCTACGAGCAGTACTTC.

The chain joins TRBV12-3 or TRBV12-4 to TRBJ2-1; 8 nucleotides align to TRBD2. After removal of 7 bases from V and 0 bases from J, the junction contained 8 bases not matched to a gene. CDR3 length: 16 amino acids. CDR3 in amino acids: CASISRSGSSYNEQFF. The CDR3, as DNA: TGTGCCAGCATCTCCCGGAGCGGGAGCTCCTACAATGAGCAGTTCTTC.

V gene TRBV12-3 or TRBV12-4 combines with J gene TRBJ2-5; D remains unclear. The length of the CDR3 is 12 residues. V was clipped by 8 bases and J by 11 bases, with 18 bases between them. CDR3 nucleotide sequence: TGTGCCAGCGCCCTCACGGCCTACGGGCAGTACTTC. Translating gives CASALTAYGQYF.

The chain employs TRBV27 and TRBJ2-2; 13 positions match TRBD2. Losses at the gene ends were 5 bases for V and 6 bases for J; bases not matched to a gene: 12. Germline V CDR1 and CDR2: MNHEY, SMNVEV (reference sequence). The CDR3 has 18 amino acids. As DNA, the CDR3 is TGTGCCAGCAGTACAACGACTAGCGGGGGGAGAATCCCCGGGGAGCTGTTTTTT. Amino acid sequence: CASSTTTSGGRIPGELFF.

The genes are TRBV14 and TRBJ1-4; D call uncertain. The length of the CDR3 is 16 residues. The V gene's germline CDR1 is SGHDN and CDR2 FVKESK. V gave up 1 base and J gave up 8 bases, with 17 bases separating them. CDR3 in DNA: TGTGCCAGCAGCCAAGGATTATCGGGAGTTGGAGAAAAACTGTTTTTT. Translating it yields CASSQGLSGVGEKLFF.

CDR3 DNA: TGTGCCAGCAGCCCCCAGGCTGAAAAACTGTTTTTT. As protein: CASSPQAEKLFF. The chain links TRBV7-9 to TRBJ1-4; D unclear. The CDR3 extends over 12 amino acids. V was clipped by 5 bases and J by 7 bases, with 8 bases between them. CDR1 is SEHNR, CDR2 FQNEAQ, per germline (reference sequence).

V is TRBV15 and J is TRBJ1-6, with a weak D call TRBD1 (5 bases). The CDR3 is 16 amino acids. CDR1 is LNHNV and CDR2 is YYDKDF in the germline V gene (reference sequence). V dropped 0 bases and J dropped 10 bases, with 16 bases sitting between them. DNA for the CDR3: TGTGCCACCAGCAGAGAAAGATTAGGGGAGTCCTCACCCCTCCACTTT. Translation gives CATSRERLGESSPLHF.

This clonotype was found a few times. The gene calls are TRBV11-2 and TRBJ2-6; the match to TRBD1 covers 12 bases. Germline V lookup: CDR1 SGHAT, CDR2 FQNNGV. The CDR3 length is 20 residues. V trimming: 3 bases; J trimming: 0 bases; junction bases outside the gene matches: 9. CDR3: CASSLGTGGVFISGANVLTF. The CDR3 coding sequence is TGTGCCAGCAGCTTGGGGACAGGGGGCGTCTTCATCTCTGGGGCCAACGTCCTGACTTTC.

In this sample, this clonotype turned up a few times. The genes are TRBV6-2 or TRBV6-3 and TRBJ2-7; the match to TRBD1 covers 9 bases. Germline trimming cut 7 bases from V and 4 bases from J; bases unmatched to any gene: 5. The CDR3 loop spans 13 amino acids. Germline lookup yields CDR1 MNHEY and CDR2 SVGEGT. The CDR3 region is CASTDRGGYEQYF. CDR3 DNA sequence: TGTGCCAGCACAGACAGGGGGGGTTACGAGCAGTACTTC.

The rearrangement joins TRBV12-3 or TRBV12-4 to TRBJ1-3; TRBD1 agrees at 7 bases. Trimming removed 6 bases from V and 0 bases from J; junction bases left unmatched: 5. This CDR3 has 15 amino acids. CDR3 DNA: TGTGCCAGCAGCGGACAGGCAAACTCTGGAAACACCATATATTTT. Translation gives CASSGQANSGNTIYF.

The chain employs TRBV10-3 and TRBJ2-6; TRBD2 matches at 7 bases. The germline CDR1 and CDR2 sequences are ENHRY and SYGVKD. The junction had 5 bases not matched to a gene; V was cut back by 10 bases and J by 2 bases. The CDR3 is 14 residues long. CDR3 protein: CATVGLAGANVLTF. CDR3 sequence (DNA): TGTGCCACCGTCGGACTAGCTGGGGCCAACGTCCTGACTTTC.

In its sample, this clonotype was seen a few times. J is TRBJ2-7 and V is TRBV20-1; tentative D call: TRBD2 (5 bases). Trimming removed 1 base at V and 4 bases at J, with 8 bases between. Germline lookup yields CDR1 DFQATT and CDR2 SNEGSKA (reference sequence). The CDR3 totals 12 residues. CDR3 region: CSARVGGYEQYF. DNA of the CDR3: TGCAGTGCTAGAGTCGGCGGGTACGAGCAGTACTTC.

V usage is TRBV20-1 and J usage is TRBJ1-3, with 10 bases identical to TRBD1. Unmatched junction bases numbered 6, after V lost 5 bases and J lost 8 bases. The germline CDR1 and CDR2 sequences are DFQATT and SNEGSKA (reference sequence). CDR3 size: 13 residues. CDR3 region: CSALVGTGDTIYF. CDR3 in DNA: TGCAGTGCTCTTGTAGGGACAGGGGACACCATATATTTT.

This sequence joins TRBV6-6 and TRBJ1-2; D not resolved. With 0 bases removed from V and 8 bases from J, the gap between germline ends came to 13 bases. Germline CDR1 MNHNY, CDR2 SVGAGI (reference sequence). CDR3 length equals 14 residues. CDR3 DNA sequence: TGTGCCAGCAGTTACTCTCCGGTGCTGGGGGGCTACACCTTC. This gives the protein CASSYSPVLGGYTF.

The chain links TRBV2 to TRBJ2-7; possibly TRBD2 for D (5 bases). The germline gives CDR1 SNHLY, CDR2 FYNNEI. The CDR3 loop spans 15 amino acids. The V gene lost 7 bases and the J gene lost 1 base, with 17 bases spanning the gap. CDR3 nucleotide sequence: TGTGCCAGCACCCAAAGGAAGCGGAGGTCCTACGAGCAGTACTTC. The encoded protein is CASTQRKRRSYEQYF.

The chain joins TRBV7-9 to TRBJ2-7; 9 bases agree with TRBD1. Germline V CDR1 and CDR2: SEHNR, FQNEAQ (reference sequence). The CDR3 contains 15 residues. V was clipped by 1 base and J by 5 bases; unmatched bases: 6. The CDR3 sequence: CASSLEGQGVHEQYF. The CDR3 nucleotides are TGTGCCAGCAGCTTAGAGGGACAGGGTGTCCACGAGCAGTACTTC.

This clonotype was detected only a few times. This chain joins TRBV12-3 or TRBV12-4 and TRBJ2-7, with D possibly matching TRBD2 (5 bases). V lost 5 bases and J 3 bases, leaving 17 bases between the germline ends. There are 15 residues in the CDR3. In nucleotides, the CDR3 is TGTGCCAGCAGTCCCCCCTCGGCGGGTGACTACGAGCAGTACTTC. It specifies CASSPPSAGDYEQYF.

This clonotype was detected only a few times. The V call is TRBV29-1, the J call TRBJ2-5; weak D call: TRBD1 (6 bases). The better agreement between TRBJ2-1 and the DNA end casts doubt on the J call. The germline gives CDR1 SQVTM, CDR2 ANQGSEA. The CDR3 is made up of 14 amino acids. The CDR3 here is CSVEAAGAGNEQFF. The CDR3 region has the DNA TGCAGCGTTGAAGCGGCAGGGGCGGGTAATGAGCAGTTCTTC.

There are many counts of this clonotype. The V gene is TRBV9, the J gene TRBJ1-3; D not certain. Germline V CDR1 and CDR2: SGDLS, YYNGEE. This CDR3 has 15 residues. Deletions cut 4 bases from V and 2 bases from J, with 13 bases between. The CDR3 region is CASSPPPGAGNTIYF. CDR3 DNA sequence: TGTGCCAGCAGCCCACCCCCCGGGGCTGGAAACACCATATATTTT.

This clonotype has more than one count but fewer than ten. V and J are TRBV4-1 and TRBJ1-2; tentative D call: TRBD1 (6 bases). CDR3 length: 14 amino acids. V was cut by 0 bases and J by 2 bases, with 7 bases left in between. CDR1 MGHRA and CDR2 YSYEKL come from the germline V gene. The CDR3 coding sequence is TGCGCCAGCAGCCAAGAAGACAGGAACTATGGCTACACCTTC. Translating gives CASSQEDRNYGYTF.

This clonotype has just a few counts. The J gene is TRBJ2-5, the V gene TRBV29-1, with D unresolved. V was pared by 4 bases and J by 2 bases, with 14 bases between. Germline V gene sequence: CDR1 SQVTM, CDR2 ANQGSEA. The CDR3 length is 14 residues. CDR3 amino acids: CSVVSGSWQETQYF. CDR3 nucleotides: TGCAGCGTTGTATCGGGCAGCTGGCAAGAGACCCAGTACTTC.

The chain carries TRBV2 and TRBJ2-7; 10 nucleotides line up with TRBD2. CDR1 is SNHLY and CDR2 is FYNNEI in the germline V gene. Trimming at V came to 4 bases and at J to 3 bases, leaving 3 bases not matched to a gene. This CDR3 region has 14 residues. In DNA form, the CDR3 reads TGTGCCAGCAGTGGGACTAGCGGACGCTACGAGCAGTACTTC. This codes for CASSGTSGRYEQYF.

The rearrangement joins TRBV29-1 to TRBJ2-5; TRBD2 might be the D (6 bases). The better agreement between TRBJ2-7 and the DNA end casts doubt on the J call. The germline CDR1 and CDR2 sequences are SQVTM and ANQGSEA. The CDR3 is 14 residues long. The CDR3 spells CSVTEGWLRYEQYF. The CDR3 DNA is TGCAGCGTTACGGAGGGGTGGTTACGCTACGAGCAGTACTTC.

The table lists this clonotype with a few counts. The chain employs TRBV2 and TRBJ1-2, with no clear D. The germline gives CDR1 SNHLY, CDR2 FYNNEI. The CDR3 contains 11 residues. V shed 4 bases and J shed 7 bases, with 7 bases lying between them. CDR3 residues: CASSGQAGYTF. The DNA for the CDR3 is TGTGCCAGCAGTGGACAAGCTGGCTACACCTTC.

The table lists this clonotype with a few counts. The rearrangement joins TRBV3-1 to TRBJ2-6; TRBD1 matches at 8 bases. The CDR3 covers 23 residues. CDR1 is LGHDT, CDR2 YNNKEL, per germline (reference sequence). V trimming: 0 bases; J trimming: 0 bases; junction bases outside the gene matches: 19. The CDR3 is CASSQEGRGRFPFLSSGANVLTF. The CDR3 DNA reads TGTGCCAGCAGCCAAGAAGGCAGGGGGCGCTTCCCTTTCCTTAGCTCTGGGGCCAACGTCCTGACTTTC.

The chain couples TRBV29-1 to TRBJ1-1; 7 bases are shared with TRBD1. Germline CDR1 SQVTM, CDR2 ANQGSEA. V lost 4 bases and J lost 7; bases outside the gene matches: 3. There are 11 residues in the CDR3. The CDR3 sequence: CSVVGGVEAFF. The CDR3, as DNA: TGCAGCGTTGTAGGGGGCGTTGAAGCTTTCTTT.